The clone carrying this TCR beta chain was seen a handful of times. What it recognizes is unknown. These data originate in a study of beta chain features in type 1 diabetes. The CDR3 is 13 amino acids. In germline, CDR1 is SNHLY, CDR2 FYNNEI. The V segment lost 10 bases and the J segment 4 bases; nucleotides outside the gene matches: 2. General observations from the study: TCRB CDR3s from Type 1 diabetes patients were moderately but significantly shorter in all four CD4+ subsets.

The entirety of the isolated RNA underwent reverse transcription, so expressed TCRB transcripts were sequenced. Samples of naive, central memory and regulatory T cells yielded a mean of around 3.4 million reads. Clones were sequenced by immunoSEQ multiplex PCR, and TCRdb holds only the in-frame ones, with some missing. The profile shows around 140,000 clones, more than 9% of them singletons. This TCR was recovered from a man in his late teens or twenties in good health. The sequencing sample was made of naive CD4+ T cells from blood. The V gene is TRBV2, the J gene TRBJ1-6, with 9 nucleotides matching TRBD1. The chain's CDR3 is CATGTGYNSPLHF. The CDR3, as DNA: TGTGCCACCGGGACAGGGTATAATTCACCCCTCCACTTT.